This T cell receptor (beta chain) was obtained from a study of T cell changes during pregnancy in multiple sclerosis. V lost 3 bases and J 8 bases, leaving 11 bases between the germline ends. The CDR3 contains 13 residues. CDR1 and CDR2 (germline): MRHNA, SNTAGT. The protocol was immunoSEQ multiplex PCR, while the TCRdb copy is restricted to in-frame clones and leaves out a portion. Among around 60,000 clones listed, about 90% were seen once. The sequences come from CD4+ T cells from peripheral blood mononuclear cells, collected after pregnancy. The V call is TRBV6-4, the J call TRBJ2-1, with a possible D match to TRBD2 (5 bases). The receptor was isolated from a female donor in good health, enrolled as a control in a pregnancy study. The CDR3: CASSEEGGYEQFF. CDR3 nucleotides: TGTGCCAGCAGTGAAGAGGGTGGATATGAGCAGTTCTTC.